The subject of this entry is one T cell receptor (beta chain). The V gene's germline CDR1 is KGHSH and CDR2 LQKENI. V lost 1 base to trimming and J lost 0 bases; unmatched junction nucleotides: 14. The CDR3 has 20 amino acids. This sample stems from a study of shared clonotypes between healthy human individuals. TCRdb's table, derived via immunoSEQ multiplex PCR, lists solely in-frame clones and lacks some. The profile shows 1,500,000 or so clones, 96% of them singletons. The receptor was derived from a man under 40 in good health. Sequencing was done on a sample of naive CD4+ T cells sorted from blood. The subset denotes: CD45RA+ positively selected. The V gene is TRBV18, the J gene TRBJ2-3; 9 nucleotides align to TRBD1. CDR3 sequence reads: CASSPRGDRAPLPSTDTQYF. The CDR3 DNA reads TGTGCCAGCTCACCACGGGGGGACAGGGCTCCGCTCCCTAGCACAGATACGCAGTATTTT.